These 6 T cell receptor beta chains share one sample of origin, sequenced in a study of a mutant IDH1 vaccine in newly diagnosed glioma. Time point noted: week 23, last vaccination. The content of each vaccine dose was 300 ug of mutant IDH1 20-mer peptide, and topical imiquimod accompanied it. No antigen has been identified for these receptors. Assay used: immunoSEQ multiplex PCR; TCRdb lists only in-frame clones, some missing. The table shows about 11,000 clones, with roughly 88% occurring only once. Sequenced here: PBMCs, sampled from a glioma patient whose treatment included an IDH1 peptide vaccine. These receptors all stem from a woman between 40 and 55 years old with glioma. Some clones in this sample may be carry-over from other donors' samples.

This clone was detected a few times. The V and J genes are TRBV6-1 and TRBJ1-6; the D is unclear. From germline, CDR1 is MNHNS and CDR2 SASEGT. The CDR3 is 15 residues long. V dropped 5 bases and J dropped 7 bases, with 15 bases sitting between them. CDR3 residues: CASSNQILGNSPLHF. The CDR3 coding sequence is TGTGCCAGCAGTAACCAGATCCTGGGGAATTCACCCCTCCACTTT.

The chain recombines TRBV6-6 with TRBJ2-1; D perhaps matches TRBD2 (5 bases). Trimming removed 6 bases at V and 5 bases at J, with 17 bases between. The CDR3 has 15 residues. CDR1 and CDR2 from the germline V gene are MNHNY and SVGAGI (reference sequence). The CDR3 DNA reads TGTGCCAGCAGGCCCCTAGCCTCGGGTAACAATGAGCAGTTCTTC. As protein: CASRPLASGNNEQFF.

DNA for the CDR3: TGCAGCGTTGAACGCCAGGGAAGTGAAAAACTGTTTTTT. Translation: CSVERQGSEKLFF. V is TRBV29-1 and J is TRBJ1-4, with D possibly matching TRBD1 (5 bases). Trimming left V 2 bases short and J 7 bases short, with 11 bases between. This CDR3 comprises 13 residues. Germline CDR1 reads SQVTM; CDR2 reads ANQGSEA.

CDR3 residues: CASSLSGRGTGELFF. The DNA of the CDR3 is TGTGCCAGCAGTCTTAGCGGGAGGGGCACCGGGGAGCTGTTTTTT. This chain uses TRBV7-2 with TRBJ2-2; 11 bases match TRBD2. The CDR3 is made up of 15 amino acids. V gave up 6 bases and J gave up 4 bases; unmatched junction bases: 4. Germline V lookup: CDR1 SGHTA, CDR2 FQGNSA. Supplemented by reference TRBV7-2 and TRBJ2-2, the full variable domain reads GAGVSQSPSNKVTEKGKDVELRCDPISGHTALYWYRQSLGQGLEFLIYFQGNSAPDKSGLPSDRFSAERTGGSVSTLTIQRTQQEDSAVYLCASSLSGRGTGELFFGEGSRLTVL.

This chain joins TRBV5-1 and TRBJ1-6; 10 nucleotides match TRBD1. V shed 3 bases and J 7 bases; nucleotides not matched to a gene: 7. This CDR3 is 16 amino acids long. The germline V gene encodes CDR1 SGHRS and CDR2 YFSETQ. The CDR3 protein is CASSWGGTGANSPLHF. Here the CDR3 DNA reads TGCGCCAGCAGCTGGGGAGGGACAGGGGCGAATTCACCCCTCCACTTT.

V and J are TRBV7-2 and TRBJ1-2; 8 bases align to TRBD1. Germline loops: CDR1 SGHTA, CDR2 FQGNSA. This CDR3 contains 14 residues. The V and J ends lost 5 bases and 8 bases, in that order; junction bases with no gene match: 10. The chain's CDR3 is CASSAQGASWGYTF. CDR3 DNA: TGTGCCAGCAGCGCGCAGGGGGCGTCTTGGGGCTACACCTTC. The full variable domain, rest sourced from reference TRBV7-2 and TRBJ1-2, is GAGVSQSPSNKVTEKGKDVELRCDPISGHTALYWYRQSLGQGLEFLIYFQGNSAPDKSGLPSDRFSAERTGGSVSTLTIQRTQQEDSAVYLCASSAQGASWGYTFGSGTRLTVV.